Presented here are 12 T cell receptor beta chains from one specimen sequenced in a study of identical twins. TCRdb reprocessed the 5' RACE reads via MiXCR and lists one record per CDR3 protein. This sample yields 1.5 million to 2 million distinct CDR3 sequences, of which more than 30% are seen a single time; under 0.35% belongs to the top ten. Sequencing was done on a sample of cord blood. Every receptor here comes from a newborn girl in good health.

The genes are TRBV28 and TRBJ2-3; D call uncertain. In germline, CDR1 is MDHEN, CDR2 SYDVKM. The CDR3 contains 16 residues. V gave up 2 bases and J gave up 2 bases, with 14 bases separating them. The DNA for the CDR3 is TGTGCCAGCAGTTTACAAGGCGTTTCTCTCACAGATACGCAGTATTTT. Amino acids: CASSLQGVSLTDTQYF.

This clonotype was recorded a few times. CDR3: CASSEVKGGPYEQYF. The CDR3 coding sequence is TGTGCCAGCAGTGAAGTTAAAGGGGGTCCCTACGAGCAGTACTTC. The chain carries TRBV6-1 and TRBJ2-7, with D possibly matching TRBD1 (6 bases). This CDR3 spans 15 amino acids. The germline V and J ends were trimmed by 1 base and 2 bases, with 12 bases remaining between them. Germline lookup yields CDR1 MNHNS and CDR2 SASEGT.

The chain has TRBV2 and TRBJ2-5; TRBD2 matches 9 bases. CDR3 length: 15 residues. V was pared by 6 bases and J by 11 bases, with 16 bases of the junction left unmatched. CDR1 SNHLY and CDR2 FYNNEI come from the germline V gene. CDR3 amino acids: CASRDLAGRSNEQYF. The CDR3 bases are TGTGCCAGCAGGGATCTAGCGGGGAGGTCGAATGAGCAGTACTTC.

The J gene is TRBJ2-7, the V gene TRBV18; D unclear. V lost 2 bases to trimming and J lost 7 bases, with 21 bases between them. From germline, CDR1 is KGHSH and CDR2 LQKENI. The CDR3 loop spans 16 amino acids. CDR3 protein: CASSPWSLSSYNEQYF. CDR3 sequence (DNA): TGTGCCAGCTCACCATGGAGCCTGAGCTCCTACAATGAGCAGTACTTC.

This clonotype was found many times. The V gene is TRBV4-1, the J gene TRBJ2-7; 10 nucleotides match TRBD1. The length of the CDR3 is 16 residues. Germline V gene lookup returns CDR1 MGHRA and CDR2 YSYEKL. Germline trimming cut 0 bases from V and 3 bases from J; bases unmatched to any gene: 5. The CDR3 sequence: CASSQDRDRGYYEQYF. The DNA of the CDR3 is TGCGCCAGCAGCCAAGATCGGGACAGGGGCTACTACGAGCAGTACTTC.

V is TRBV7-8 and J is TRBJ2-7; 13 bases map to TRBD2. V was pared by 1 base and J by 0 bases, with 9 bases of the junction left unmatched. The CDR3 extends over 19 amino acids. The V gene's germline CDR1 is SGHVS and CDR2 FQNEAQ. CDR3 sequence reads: CASSLDIGLAGAPSYEQYF. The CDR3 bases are TGTGCCAGCAGCTTAGACATAGGACTAGCGGGAGCCCCCTCCTACGAGCAGTACTTC.

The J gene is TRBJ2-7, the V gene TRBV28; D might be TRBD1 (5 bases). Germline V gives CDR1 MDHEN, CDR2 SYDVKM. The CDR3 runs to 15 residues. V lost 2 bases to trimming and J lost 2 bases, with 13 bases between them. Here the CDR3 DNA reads TGTGCCAGCAGTTTAACGACAGCCATACCCTACGAGCAGTACTTC. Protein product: CASSLTTAIPYEQYF.

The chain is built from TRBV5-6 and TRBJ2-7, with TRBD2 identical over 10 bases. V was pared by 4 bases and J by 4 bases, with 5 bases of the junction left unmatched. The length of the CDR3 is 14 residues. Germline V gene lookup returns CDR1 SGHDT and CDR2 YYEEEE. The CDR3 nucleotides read TGTGCCAGCAGCCCCTTACTAGCGGGGTACGAGCAGTACTTC. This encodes CASSPLLAGYEQYF.

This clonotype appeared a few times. The CDR3 spells CASSLYPSGGGKETQYF. CDR3 DNA sequence: TGTGCCAGCAGTTTATACCCTAGCGGGGGAGGAAAAGAGACCCAGTACTTC. The chain uses TRBV27 and TRBJ2-5; 10 bases map to TRBD2. V was clipped by 1 base and J by 3 bases; unmatched bases: 8. Germline V gives CDR1 MNHEY, CDR2 SMNVEV (reference sequence). The CDR3 has 17 residues.

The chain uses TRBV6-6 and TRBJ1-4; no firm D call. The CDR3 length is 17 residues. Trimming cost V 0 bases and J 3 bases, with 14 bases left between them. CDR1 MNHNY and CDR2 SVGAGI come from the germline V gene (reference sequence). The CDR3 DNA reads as TGTGCCAGCAGTTACTCGCCTCAAAGTTACTCTAATGAAAAACTGTTTTTT. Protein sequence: CASSYSPQSYSNEKLFF.

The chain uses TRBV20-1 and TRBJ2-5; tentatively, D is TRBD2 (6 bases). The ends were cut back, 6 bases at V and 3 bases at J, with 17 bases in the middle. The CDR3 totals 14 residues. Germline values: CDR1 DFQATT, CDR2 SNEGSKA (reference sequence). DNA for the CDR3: TGCAGTGCCCTAGGAGGACTACTGAAAGAGACCCAGTACTTC. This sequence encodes CSALGGLLKETQYF.

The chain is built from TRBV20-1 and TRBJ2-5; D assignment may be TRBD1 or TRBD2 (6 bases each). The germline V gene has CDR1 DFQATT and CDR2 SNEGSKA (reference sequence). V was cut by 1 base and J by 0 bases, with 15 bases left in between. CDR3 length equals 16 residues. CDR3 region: CSARGRGPRYQETQYF. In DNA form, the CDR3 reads TGCAGTGCTAGAGGCCGGGGGCCGAGGTACCAAGAGACCCAGTACTTC.